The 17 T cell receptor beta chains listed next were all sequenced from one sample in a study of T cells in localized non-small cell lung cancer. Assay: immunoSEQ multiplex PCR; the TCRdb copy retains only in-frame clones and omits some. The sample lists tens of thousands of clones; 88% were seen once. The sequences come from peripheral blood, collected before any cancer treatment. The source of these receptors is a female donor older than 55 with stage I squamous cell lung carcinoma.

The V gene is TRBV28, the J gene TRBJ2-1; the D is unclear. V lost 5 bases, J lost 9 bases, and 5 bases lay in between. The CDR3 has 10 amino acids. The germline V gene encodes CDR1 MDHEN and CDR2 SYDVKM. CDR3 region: CASSRIEQFF. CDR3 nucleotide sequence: TGTGCCAGCAGTAGAATTGAGCAGTTCTTC. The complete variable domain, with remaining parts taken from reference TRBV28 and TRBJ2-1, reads DVKVTQSSRYLVKRTGEKVFLECVQDMDHENMFWYRQDPGLGLRLIYFSYDVKMKEKGDIPEGYSVSREKKERFSLILESASTNQTSMYLCASSRIEQFFGPGTRLTVL.

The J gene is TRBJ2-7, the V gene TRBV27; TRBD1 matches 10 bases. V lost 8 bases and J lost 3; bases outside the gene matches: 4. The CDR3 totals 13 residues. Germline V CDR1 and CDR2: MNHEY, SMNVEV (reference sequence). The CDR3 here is CASQRDRGYEQYF. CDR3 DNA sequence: TGTGCCAGCCAGCGGGACAGGGGCTACGAGCAGTACTTC.

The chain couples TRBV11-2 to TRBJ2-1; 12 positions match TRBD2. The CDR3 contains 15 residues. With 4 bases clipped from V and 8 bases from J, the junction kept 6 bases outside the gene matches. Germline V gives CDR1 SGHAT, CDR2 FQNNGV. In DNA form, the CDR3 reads TGTGCCAGCAGCTCCCGACTAGCGGGAGAGTATGAGCAGTTCTTC. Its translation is CASSSRLAGEYEQFF.

The chain's CDR3 is CSVASLSRAYEQYF. The CDR3 region has the DNA TGCAGCGTTGCGTCCCTTAGTAGGGCCTACGAGCAGTACTTC. The J gene is TRBJ2-7, the V gene TRBV29-1, with unresolved D. This CDR3 has 14 residues. V was trimmed by 4 bases and J by 2 bases, leaving 15 bases between them. Germline loops: CDR1 SQVTM, CDR2 ANQGSEA.

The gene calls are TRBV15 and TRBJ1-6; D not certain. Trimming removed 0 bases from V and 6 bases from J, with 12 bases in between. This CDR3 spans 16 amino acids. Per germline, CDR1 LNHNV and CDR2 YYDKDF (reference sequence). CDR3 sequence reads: CATSREYLSLNSPLHF. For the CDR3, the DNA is TGTGCCACCAGCAGAGAGTACCTCTCTCTTAATTCACCCCTCCACTTT.

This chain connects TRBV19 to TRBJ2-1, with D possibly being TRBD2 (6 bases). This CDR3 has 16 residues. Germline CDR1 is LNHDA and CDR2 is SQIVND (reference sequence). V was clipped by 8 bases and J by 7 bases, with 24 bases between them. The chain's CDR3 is CASCVEGAGLENEQFF. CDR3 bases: TGTGCCAGTTGCGTGGAAGGGGCGGGATTGGAAAATGAGCAGTTCTTC.

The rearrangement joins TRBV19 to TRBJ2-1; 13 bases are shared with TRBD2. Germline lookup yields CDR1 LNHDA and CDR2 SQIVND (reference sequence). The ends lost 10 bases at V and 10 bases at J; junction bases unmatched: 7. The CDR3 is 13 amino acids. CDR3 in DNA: TGTGCCACCGGGACTAGCGGGATTAGCGAGCAGTTCTTC. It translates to CATGTSGISEQFF.

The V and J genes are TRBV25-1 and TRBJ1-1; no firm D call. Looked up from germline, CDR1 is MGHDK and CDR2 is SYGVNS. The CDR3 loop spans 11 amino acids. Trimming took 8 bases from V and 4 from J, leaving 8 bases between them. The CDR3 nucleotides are TGTGCCAGCCGTAGAAGCACTGAAGCTTTCTTT. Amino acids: CASRRSTEAFF.

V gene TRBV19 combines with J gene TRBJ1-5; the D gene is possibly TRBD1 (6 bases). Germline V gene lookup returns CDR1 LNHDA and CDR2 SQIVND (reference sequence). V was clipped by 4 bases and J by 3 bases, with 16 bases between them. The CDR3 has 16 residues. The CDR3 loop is CASSTLTGINNQPQHF. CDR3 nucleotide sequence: TGTGCCAGTAGTACCCTTACAGGGATTAACAATCAGCCCCAGCATTTT.

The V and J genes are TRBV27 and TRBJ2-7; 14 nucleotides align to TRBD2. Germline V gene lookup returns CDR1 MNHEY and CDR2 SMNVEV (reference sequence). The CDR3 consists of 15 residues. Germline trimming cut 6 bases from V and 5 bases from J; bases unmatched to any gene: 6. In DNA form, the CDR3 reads TGTGCCAGCAGAACTGGGACTAGCGGGAGAAACGAGCAGTACTTC. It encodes CASRTGTSGRNEQYF.

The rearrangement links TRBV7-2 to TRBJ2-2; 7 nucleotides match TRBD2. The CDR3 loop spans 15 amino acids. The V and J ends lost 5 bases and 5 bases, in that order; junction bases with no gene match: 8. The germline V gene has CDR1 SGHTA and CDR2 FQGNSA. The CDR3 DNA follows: TGTGCCAGCAGCCCGGGGGGAGTATCAACCGGGGAGCTGTTTTTT. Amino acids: CASSPGGVSTGELFF.

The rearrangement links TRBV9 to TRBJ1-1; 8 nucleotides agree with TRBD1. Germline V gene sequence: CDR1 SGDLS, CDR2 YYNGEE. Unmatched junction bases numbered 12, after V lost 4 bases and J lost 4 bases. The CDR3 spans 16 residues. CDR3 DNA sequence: TGTGCCAGCAGCCCGCCCGGGGCAGGGGGCTTCACTGAAGCTTTCTTT. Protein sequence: CASSPPGAGGFTEAFF.

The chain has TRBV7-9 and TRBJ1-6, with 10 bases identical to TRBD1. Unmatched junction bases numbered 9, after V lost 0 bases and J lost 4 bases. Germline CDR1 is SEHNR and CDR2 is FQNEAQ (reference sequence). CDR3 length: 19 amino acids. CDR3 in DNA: TGTGCCAGCAGCTTAGCGGTGGGACAGGGGTCTCCTTATAATTCACCCCTCCACTTT. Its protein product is CASSLAVGQGSPYNSPLHF. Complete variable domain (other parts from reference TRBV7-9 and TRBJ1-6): DTGVSQNPRHKITKRGQNVTFRCDPISEHNRLYWYRQTLGQGPEFLTYFQNEAQLEKSRLLSDRFSAERPKGSFSTLEIQRTEQGDSAMYLCASSLAVGQGSPYNSPLHFGNGTRLTVT.

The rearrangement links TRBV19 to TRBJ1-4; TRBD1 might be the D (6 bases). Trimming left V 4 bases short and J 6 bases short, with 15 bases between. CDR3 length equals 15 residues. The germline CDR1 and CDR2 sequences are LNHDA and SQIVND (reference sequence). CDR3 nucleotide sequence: TGTGCCAGTAGTAAGCGTCAGGGGATTCATGAAAAACTGTTTTTT. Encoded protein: CASSKRQGIHEKLFF.

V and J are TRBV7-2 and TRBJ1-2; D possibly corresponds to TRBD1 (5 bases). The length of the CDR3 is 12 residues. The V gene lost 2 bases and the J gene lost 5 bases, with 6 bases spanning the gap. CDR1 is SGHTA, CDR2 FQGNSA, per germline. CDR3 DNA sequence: TGTGCCAGCAGCTTAAACAGGTATGGCTACACCTTC. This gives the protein CASSLNRYGYTF.

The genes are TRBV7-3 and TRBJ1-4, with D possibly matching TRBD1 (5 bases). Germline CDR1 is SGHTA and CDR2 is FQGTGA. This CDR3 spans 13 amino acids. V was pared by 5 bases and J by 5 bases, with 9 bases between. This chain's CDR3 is CASSQGSNEKLFF. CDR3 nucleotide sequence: TGTGCCAGCAGCCAGGGATCGAATGAAAAACTGTTTTTT.

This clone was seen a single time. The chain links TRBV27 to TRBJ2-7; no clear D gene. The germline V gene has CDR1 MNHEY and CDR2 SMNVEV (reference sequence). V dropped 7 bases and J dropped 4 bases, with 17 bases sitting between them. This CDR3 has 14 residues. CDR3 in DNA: TGTGCCAGCAAGGTGGAAAGTTTCCTTTACGAGCAGTACTTC. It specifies CASKVESFLYEQYF.